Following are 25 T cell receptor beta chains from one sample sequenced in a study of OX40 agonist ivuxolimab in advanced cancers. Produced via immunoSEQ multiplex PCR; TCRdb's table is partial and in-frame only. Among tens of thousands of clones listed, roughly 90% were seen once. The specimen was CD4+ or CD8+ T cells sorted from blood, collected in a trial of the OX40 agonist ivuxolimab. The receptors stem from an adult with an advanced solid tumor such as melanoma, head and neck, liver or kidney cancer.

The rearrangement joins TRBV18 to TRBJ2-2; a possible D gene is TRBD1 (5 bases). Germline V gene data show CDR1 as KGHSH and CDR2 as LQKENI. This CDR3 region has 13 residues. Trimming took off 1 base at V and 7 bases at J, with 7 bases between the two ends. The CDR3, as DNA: TGTGCCAGCTCACCACGCCAGGGCGGGGAGCTGTTTTTT. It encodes CASSPRQGGELFF.

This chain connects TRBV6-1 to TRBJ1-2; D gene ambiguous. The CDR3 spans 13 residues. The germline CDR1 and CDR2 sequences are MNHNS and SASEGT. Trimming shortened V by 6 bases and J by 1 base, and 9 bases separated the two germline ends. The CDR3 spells CASRRTVNYGYTF. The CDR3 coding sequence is TGTGCCAGCAGAAGGACGGTTAACTATGGCTACACCTTC.

The CDR3 coding sequence is TGCGCCAGCAGTCGGGGACTAGCGGAAAGCACAGATACGCAGTATTTT. Encoded protein: CASSRGLAESTDTQYF. This chain joins TRBV10-1 and TRBJ2-3, with 11 bases lining up with TRBD2. Germline CDR1 is WNHNN and CDR2 is SYGVQD (reference sequence). This CDR3 contains 16 residues. V was pared by 5 bases and J by 0 bases, with 4 bases of the junction left unmatched.

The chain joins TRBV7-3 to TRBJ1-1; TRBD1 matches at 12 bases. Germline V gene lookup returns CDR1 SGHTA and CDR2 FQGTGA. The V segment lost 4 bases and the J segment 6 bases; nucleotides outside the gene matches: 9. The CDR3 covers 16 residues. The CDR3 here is CASSSPGTGGNSEAFF. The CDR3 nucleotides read TGTGCCAGCAGCTCGCCCGGGACAGGGGGCAATTCTGAAGCTTTCTTT.

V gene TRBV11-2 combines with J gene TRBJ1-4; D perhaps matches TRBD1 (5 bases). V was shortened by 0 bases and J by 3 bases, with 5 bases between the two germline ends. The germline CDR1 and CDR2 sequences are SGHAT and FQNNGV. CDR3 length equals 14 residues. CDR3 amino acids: CASSLEGANEKLFF. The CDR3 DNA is TGTGCCAGCAGCTTAGAGGGGGCTAATGAAAAACTGTTTTTT.

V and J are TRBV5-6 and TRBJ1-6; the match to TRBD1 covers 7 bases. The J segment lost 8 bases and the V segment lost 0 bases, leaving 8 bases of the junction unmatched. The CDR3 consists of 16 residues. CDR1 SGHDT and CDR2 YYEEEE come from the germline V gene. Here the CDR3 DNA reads TGTGCCAGCAGCTTGGGTTATAGACAGGGCGATTCACCCCTCCACTTT. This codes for CASSLGYRQGDSPLHF.

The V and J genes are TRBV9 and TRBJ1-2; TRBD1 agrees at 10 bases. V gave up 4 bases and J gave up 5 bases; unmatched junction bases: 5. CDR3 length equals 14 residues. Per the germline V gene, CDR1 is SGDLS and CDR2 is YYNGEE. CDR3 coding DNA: TGTGCCAGCAGCTCCGGGGACAGGGGATATGGCTACACCTTC. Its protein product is CASSSGDRGYGYTF.

This CDR3 is CASNRDRAIDEQFF. The CDR3 DNA reads as TGTGCCAGCAATCGGGACAGGGCGATCGATGAGCAGTTCTTC. This chain connects TRBV6-1 to TRBJ2-1; 9 bases agree with TRBD1. From germline, CDR1 is MNHNS and CDR2 SASEGT. The CDR3 extends over 14 amino acids. Unmatched junction bases numbered 9, after V lost 7 bases and J lost 8 bases.

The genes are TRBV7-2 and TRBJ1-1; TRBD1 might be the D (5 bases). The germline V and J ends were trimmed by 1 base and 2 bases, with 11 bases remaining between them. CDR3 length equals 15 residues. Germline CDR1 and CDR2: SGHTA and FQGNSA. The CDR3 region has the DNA TGTGCCAGCAGCTTAGAACCCCAGGGAAACACTGAAGCTTTCTTT. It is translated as CASSLEPQGNTEAFF.

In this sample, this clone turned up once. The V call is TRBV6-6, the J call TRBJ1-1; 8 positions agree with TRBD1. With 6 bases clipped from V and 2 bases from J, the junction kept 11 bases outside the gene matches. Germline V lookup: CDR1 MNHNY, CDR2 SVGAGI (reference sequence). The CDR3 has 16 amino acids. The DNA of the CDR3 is TGTGCCAGCAGCCGCGGACAGGGAACACAAAACACTGAAGCTTTCTTT. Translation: CASSRGQGTQNTEAFF.

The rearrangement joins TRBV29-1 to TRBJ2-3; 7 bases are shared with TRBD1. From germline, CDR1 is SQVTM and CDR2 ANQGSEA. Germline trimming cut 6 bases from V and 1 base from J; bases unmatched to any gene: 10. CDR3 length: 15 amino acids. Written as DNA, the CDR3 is TGCAGCGTAGCCGGGACAGTCCCTGGCACAGATACGCAGTATTTT. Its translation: CSVAGTVPGTDTQYF.

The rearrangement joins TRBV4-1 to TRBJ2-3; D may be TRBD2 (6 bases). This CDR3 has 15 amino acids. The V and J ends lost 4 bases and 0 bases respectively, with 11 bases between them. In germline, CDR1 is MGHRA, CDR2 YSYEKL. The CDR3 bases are TGCGCCAGCAGCCTAGCGGACCCTAGCACAGATACGCAGTATTTT. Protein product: CASSLADPSTDTQYF.

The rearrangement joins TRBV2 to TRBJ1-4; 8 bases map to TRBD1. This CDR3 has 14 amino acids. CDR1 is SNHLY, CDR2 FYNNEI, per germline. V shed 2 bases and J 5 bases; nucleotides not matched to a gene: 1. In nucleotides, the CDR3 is TGTGCCAGCAGTGAAAGGACAGGGAATGAAAAACTGTTTTTT. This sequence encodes CASSERTGNEKLFF. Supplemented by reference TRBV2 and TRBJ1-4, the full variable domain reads EPEVTQTPSHQVTQMGQEVILRCVPISNHLYFYWYRQILGQKVEFLVSFYNNEISEKSEIFDDQFSVERPDGSNFTLKIRSTKLEDSAMYFCASSERTGNEKLFFGSGTQLSVL.

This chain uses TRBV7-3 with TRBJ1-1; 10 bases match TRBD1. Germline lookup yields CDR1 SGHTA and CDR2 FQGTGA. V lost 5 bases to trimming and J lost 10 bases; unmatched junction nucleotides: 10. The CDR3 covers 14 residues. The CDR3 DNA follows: TGTGCCAGCAGCCTTTTGGGACAGGGGACGGGAGCTTTCTTT. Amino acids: CASSLLGQGTGAFF.

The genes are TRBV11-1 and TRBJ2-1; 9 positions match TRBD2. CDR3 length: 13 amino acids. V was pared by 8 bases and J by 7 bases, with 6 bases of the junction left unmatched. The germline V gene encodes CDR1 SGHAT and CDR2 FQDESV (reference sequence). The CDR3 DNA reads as TGTGCCAGCCGTCTAGCGGGGTCGAATGAGCAGTTCTTC. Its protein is CASRLAGSNEQFF.

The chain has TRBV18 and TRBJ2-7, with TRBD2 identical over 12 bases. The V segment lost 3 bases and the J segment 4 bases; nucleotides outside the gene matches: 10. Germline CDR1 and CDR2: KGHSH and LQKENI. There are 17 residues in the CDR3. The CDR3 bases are TGTGCCAGCTCACCTCGGGCTAGCGGGGGGGCGACGTACGAGCAGTACTTC. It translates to CASSPRASGGATYEQYF. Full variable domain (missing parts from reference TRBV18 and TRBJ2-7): NAGVMQNPRHLVRRRGQEARLRCSPMKGHSHVYWYRQLPEEGLKFMVYLQKENIIDESGMPKERFSAEFPKEGPSILRIQQVVRGDSAAYFCASSPRASGGATYEQYFGPGTRLTVT.

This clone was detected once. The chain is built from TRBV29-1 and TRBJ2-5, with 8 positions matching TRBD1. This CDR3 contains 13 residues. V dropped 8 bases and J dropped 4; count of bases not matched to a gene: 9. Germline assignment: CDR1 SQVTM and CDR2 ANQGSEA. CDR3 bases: TGCAGCTCCACGACAGGGGTCGGAGAGACCCAGTACTTC. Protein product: CSSTTGVGETQYF.

The CDR3 DNA is TGCGCCAGCAGCTTGGTTACAGGGGCCTATGGCTACACCTTC. Its translation is CASSLVTGAYGYTF. This chain connects TRBV5-1 to TRBJ1-2, with 7 bases that match TRBD1. The germline gives CDR1 SGHRS, CDR2 YFSETQ. The CDR3 has 14 amino acids. The junction had 3 bases not matched to a gene; V was cut back by 0 bases and J by 4 bases.

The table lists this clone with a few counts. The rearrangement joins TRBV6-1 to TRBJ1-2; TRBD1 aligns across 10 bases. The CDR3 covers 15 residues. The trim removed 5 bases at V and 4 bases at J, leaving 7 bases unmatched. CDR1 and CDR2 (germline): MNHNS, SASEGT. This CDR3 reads CASSKHRTGGYGYTF. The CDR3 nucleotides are TGTGCCAGCAGTAAACACCGGACAGGGGGCTATGGCTACACCTTC.

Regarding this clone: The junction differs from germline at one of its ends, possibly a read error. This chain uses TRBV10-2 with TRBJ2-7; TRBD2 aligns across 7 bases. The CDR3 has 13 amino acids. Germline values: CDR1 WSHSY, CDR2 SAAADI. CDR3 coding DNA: TGTGCCACCCTGGGAGGGCTGACCTACGAGCAGTACTTC. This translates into CATLGGLTYEQYF.

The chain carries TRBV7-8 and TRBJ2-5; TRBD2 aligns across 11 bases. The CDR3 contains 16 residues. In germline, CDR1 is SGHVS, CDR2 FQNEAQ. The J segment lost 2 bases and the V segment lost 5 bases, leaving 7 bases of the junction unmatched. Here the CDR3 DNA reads TGTGCCAGCAGCCCCCCACTAGCGGGGGTGCAAGAGACCCAGTACTTC. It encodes CASSPPLAGVQETQYF.

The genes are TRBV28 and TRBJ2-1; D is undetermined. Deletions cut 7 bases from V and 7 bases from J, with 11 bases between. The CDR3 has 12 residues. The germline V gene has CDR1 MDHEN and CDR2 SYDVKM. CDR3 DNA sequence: TGTGCCAGCACCCCGGCCCGAAATGAGCAGTTCTTC. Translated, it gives CASTPARNEQFF.

Here the CDR3 DNA reads TGTGCCAGCAGTGAACACGGACTCTATGGCTACACCTTC. Protein sequence: CASSEHGLYGYTF. V usage is TRBV6-1 and J usage is TRBJ1-2, with no clear D. The CDR3 loop spans 13 amino acids. Trimming pared 2 bases from V and 4 bases from J, leaving 8 bases between. CDR1 and CDR2 from the germline V gene are MNHNS and SASEGT.

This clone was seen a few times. CDR3: CASSSIAGGPNEQYF. The CDR3 DNA reads TGCGCCAGCAGCTCCATAGCGGGAGGGCCGAACGAGCAGTACTTC. The chain combines TRBV5-1 with TRBJ2-7; 11 bases match TRBD2. Germline values: CDR1 SGHRS, CDR2 YFSETQ. CDR3 size: 15 residues. The junction had 7 bases not matched to a gene; V was cut back by 3 bases and J by 5 bases. Using reference TRBV5-1 and TRBJ2-7 for the parts outside the CDR3, the full variable domain is KAGVTQTPRYLIKTRGQQVTLSCSPISGHRSVSWYQQTPGQGLQFLFEYFSETQRNKGNFPGRFSGRQFSNSRSEMNVSTLELGDSALYLCASSSIAGGPNEQYFGPGTRLTVT.

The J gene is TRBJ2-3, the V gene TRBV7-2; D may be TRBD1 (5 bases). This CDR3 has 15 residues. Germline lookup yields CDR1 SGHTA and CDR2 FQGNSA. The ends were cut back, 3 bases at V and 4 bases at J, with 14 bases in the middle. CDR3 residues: CASSLGQARPDTQYF. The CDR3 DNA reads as TGTGCCAGCAGCTTGGGGCAGGCTCGTCCAGATACGCAGTATTTT.